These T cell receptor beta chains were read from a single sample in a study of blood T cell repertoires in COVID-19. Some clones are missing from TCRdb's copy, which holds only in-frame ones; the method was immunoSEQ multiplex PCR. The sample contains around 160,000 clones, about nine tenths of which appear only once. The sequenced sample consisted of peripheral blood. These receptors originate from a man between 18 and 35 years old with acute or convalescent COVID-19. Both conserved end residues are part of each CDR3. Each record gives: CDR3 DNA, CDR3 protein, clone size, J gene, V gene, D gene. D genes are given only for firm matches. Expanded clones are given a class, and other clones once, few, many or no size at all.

DNA: TGTGCCAGCCCCAGAACAGGGCCAACTAATGAAAAACTGTTTTTT
CDR3: CASPRTGPTNEKLFF
size: -
J: TRBJ1-4
V: TRBV21-1
D: -

DNA: TGTGCCAGCAGCGCACTAGCGGGAGGCCCCAGCACAGATACGCAGTATTTT
CDR3: CASSALAGGPSTDTQYF
size: -
J: TRBJ2-3
V: TRBV13
D: TRBD2

DNA: TGCGCCAGCAGTTCCGCGAATGCGAACACCGGGGAGCTGTTTTTT
CDR3: CASSSANANTGELFF
size: -
J: TRBJ2-2
V: TRBV5-1
D: -

DNA: TGTGCCTGGAGAGGACCCGCCTCCCCCGGGAACGAGCAGTACTTC
CDR3: CAWRGPASPGNEQYF
size: -
J: TRBJ2-7
V: TRBV30
D: -

DNA: TGTGCCAGCAGTGACTCAAGGAGGAGAATGAGCTATGGCTACACCTTC
CDR3: CASSDSRRRMSYGYTF
size: -
J: TRBJ1-2
V: TRBV6-4
D: -

DNA: TGCAGCGTGAATTTCAGGTCCTACAATGAGCAGTTCTTC
CDR3: CSVNFRSYNEQFF
size: -
J: TRBJ2-1
V: TRBV29-1
D: -

DNA: TGCGCCAGCAGCTTGACAGGGGAAGGCATTGGCTACACCTTC
CDR3: CASSLTGEGIGYTF
size: once
J: TRBJ1-2
V: TRBV5-1
D: TRBD1

DNA: TGCGCCAGCAGTGAGTCGGGACAGGCGATTTTCGCCTACGAGCAGTACTTC
CDR3: CASSESGQAIFAYEQYF
size: -
J: TRBJ2-7
V: TRBV10-2
D: TRBD1

DNA: TGTGCCAGCAGCCAAACAACGGGACTAGCCGTCACCGGGGAGCTGTTTTTT
CDR3: CASSQTTGLAVTGELFF
size: -
J: TRBJ2-2
V: TRBV2
D: TRBD2

DNA: TGTGCCAGCAGATCCGACAAAGGGGCCGGGGAGCTGTTTTTT
CDR3: CASRSDKGAGELFF
size: -
J: TRBJ2-2
V: TRBV7-9
D: -

DNA: TGCGCCAGCAGCTTGGCCCAGGTCACAGATACGCAGTATTTT
CDR3: CASSLAQVTDTQYF
size: -
J: TRBJ2-3
V: TRBV5-1
D: -

DNA: TGTGCCAGCAGCTTGCGGCTAGACTCTGGAAACACCATATATTTT
CDR3: CASSLRLDSGNTIYF
size: -
J: TRBJ1-3
V: TRBV5-6
D: -

DNA: TGTGCCAGCAGCTTTAGAGGCACTGGGGCCAACGTCCTGACTTTC
CDR3: CASSFRGTGANVLTF
size: -
J: TRBJ2-6
V: TRBV5-6
D: -

DNA: TGTGCCAGCAGTGGGCGCGGGGGGGCAGGCGATACGCAGTATTTT
CDR3: CASSGRGGAGDTQYF
size: -
J: TRBJ2-3
V: TRBV2
D: TRBD2

DNA: TGTGCCAGCAGCCAGCCTAGCGGGAGCACAGATACGCAGTATTTT
CDR3: CASSQPSGSTDTQYF
size: -
J: TRBJ2-3
V: TRBV14
D: TRBD2

DNA: TGTGCCAGTGGGCACGGGGAGCTGTTTTTT
CDR3: CASGHGELFF
size: -
J: TRBJ2-2
V: TRBV19
D: -

DNA: TGTGCCAGCAGCTTAGTTAGCTCGGTCCAAGAGACCCAGTACTTC
CDR3: CASSLVSSVQETQYF
size: -
J: TRBJ2-5
V: TRBV7-7
D: -

DNA: TGTGCCAGCAGCCCAGGGGGCGCTGGGGCCAACGTCCTGACTTTC
CDR3: CASSPGGAGANVLTF
size: once
J: TRBJ2-6
V: TRBV5-4
D: TRBD1

DNA: TGTGCCATCAGTGATTCTCCAGGGAAATCAACTAATGAAAAACTGTTTTTT
CDR3: CAISDSPGKSTNEKLFF
size: -
J: TRBJ1-4
V: TRBV10-3
D: -

DNA: TGTGCCAGCGGGACATCTGGAAACACCATATATTTT
CDR3: CASGTSGNTIYF
size: -
J: TRBJ1-3
V: TRBV25-1
D: -

DNA: TGTGCCAGCAGTACAGGGGGCGGCTACAATGAGCAGTTCTTC
CDR3: CASSTGGGYNEQFF
size: few
J: TRBJ2-1
V: TRBV6-5
D: TRBD1

DNA: TGTGCCAGCAGTCACCGGACAGGGAAGAACTATGGCTACACCTTC
CDR3: CASSHRTGKNYGYTF
size: -
J: TRBJ1-2
V: TRBV6-6
D: TRBD1

DNA: TGTGCCAGCAGCGGAAGACAGGGGGCTGAAGCTTTCTTT
CDR3: CASSGRQGAEAFF
size: -
J: TRBJ1-1
V: TRBV7-9
D: TRBD1

DNA: TGTGCCAGCAGCGTAGTAAAGGGGGCGAACACTGAAGCTTTCTTT
CDR3: CASSVVKGANTEAFF
size: -
J: TRBJ1-1
V: TRBV9
D: TRBD1

DNA: TGTGCCAGCAGAAAGACAGGGGTCGTGGGGCAGTATTTT
CDR3: CASRKTGVVGQYF
size: -
J: TRBJ2-3
V: TRBV5-8
D: TRBD1

DNA: TGTGCCAGCTCACCACCCGAGGGACTAGCGGGATACGAGCAGTACTTC
CDR3: CASSPPEGLAGYEQYF
size: -
J: TRBJ2-7
V: TRBV18
D: TRBD2

DNA: TGCGCCAGCAGCTTTACAGGAAACACCGGGGAGCTGTTTTTT
CDR3: CASSFTGNTGELFF
size: -
J: TRBJ2-2
V: TRBV5-1
D: -

DNA: TGCGCCAGCAGCCCCCCGGGGGTCCTTGCCTACGAGCAGTACTTC
CDR3: CASSPPGVLAYEQYF
size: few
J: TRBJ2-7
V: TRBV5-1
D: -

DNA: TGTGCCACCAGTCCTACAGGGATTATCGAGACCCAGTACTTC
CDR3: CATSPTGIIETQYF
size: -
J: TRBJ2-5
V: TRBV24-1
D: -

DNA: TGTGCCAGCAGTGAACAGGGCGGCTCACCCCTCCACTTT
CDR3: CASSEQGGSPLHF
size: -
J: TRBJ1-6
V: TRBV2
D: -